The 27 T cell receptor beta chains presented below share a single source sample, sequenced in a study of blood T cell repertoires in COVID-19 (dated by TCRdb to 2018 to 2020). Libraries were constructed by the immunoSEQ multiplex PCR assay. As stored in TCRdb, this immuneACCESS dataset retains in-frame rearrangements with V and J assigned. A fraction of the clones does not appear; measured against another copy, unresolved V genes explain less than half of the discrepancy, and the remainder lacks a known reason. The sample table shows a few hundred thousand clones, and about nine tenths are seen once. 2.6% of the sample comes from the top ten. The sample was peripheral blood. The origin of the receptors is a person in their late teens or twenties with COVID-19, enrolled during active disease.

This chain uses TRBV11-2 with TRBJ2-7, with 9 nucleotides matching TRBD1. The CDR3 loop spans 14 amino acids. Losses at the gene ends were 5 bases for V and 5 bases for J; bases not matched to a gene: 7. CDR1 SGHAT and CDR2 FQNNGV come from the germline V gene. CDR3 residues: CASSPGTGTDEQYF. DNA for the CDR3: TGTGCCAGCAGCCCCGGGACAGGGACCGACGAGCAGTACTTC.

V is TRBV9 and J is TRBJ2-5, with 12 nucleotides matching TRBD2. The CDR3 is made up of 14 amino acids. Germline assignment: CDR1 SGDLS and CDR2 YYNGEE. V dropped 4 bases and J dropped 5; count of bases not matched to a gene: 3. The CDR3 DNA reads TGTGCCAGCAGCCAGACTAGCGGGAGCGAGACCCAGTACTTC. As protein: CASSQTSGSETQYF.

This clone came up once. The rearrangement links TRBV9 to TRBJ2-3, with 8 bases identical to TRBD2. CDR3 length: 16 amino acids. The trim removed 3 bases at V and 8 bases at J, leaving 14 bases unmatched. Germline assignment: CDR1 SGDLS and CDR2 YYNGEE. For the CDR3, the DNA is TGTGCCAGCAGCGACGGACAGTCGGGGGGGTTAGGTACGCAGTATTTT. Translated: CASSDGQSGGLGTQYF. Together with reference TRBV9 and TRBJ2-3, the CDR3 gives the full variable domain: DSGVTQTPKHLITATGQRVTLRCSPRSGDLSVYWYQQSLDQGLQFLIQYYNGEERAKGNILERFSAQQFPDLHSELNLSSLELGDSALYFCASSDGQSGGLGTQYFGPGTRLTVL.

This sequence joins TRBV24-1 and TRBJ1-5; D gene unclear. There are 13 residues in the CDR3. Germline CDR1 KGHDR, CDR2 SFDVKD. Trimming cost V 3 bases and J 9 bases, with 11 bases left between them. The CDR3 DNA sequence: TGTGCCACCAGTGATCAGTCCGCGGGGCCCCAGCATTTT. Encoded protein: CATSDQSAGPQHF.

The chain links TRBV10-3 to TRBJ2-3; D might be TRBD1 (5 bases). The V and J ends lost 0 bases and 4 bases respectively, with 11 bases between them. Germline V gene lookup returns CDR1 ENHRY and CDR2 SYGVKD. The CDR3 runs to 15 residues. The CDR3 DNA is TGTGCCATCAGTGAGTCGAACCAGGGTCCAGATACGCAGTATTTT. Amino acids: CAISESNQGPDTQYF.

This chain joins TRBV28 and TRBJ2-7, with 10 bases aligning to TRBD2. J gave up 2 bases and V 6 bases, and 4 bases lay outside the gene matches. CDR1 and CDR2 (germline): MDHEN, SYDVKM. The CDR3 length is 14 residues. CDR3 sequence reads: CASRSGTSAYEQYF. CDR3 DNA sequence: TGTGCCAGCAGATCCGGGACTAGCGCCTACGAGCAGTACTTC.

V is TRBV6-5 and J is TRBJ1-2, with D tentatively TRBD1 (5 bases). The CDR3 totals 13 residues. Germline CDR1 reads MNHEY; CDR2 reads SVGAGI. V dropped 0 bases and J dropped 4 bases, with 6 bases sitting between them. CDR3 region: CASSYSTAYGYTF. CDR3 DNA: TGTGCCAGCAGTTACTCGACAGCCTATGGCTACACCTTC.

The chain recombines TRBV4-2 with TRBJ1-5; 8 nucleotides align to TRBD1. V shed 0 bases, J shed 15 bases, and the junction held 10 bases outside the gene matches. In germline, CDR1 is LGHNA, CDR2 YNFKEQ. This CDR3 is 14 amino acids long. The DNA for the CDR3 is TGTGCCAGCAGCCAAGAAAGGACAGGGCTAATAAGGCATTTT. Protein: CASSQERTGLIRHF.

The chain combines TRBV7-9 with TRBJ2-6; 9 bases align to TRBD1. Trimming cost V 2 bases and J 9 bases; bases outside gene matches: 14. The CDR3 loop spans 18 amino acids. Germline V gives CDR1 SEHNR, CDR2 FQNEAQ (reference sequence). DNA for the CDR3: TGTGCCAGCAGCTTACCCCCGGGACAGGGTAAGGGTGGCAACGTCCTGACTTTC. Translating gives CASSLPPGQGKGGNVLTF.

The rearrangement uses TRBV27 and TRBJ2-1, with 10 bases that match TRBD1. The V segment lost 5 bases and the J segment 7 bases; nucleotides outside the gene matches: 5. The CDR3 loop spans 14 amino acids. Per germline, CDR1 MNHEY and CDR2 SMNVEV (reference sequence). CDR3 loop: CASSPTGGLNEQFF. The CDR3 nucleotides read TGTGCCAGCAGTCCGACAGGGGGCTTAAATGAGCAGTTCTTC.

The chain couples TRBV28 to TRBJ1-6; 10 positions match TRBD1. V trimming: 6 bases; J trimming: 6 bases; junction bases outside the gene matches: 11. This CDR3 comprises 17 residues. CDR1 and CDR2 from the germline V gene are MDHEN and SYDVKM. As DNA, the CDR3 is TGTGCCAGCAGGACGTTACGACAGGGGGCGATTAATTCACCCCTCCACTTT. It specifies CASRTLRQGAINSPLHF. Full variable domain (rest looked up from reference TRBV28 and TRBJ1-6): DVKVTQSSRYLVKRTGEKVFLECVQDMDHENMFWYRQDPGLGLRLIYFSYDVKMKEKGDIPEGYSVSREKKERFSLILESASTNQTSMYLCASRTLRQGAINSPLHFGNGTRLTVT.

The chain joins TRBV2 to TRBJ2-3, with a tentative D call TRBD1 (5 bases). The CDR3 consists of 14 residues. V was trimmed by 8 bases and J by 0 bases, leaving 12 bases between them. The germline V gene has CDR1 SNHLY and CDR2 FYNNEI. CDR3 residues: CASDSTASTDTQYF. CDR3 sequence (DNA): TGTGCCAGCGACTCGACAGCCAGCACAGATACGCAGTATTTT.

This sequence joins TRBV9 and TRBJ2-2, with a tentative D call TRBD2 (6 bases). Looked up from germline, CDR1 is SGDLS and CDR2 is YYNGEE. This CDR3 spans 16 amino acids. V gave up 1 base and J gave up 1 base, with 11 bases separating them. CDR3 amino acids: CASSVHREKNTGELFF. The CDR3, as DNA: TGTGCCAGCAGCGTACACCGGGAGAAGAACACCGGGGAGCTGTTTTTT.

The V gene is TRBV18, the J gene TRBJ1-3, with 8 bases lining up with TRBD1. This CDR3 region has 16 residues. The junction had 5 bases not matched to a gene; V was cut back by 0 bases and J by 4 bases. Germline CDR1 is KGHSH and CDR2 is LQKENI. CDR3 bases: TGTGCCAGCTCACCACCGCGCAGGGGGCAAGGAAACACCATATATTTT. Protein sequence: CASSPPRRGQGNTIYF.

In nucleotides, the CDR3 is TGTGCCAGCACCCTTAGAGGGGGACAGCCCCAGCATTTT. This translates into CASTLRGGQPQHF. The rearrangement joins TRBV27 to TRBJ1-5; D possibly corresponds to TRBD1 (6 bases). Trimming shortened V by 7 bases and J by 7 bases, and 14 bases separated the two germline ends. The V gene's germline CDR1 is MNHEY and CDR2 SMNVEV (reference sequence). The CDR3 is 13 amino acids.

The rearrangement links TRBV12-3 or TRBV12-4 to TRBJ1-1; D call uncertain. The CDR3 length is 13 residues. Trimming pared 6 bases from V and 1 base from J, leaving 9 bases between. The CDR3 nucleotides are TGTGCCAGCAGCTTGGAGGGGAACACTGAAGCTTTCTTT. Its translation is CASSLEGNTEAFF.

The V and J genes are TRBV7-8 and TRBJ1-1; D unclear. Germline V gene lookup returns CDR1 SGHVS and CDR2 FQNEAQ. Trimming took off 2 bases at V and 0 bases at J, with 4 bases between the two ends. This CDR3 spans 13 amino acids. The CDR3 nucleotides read TGTGCCAGCAGCTTACGGTTGAACACTGAAGCTTTCTTT. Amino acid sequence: CASSLRLNTEAFF.

The CDR3 loop is CASSPHLLAGEPDTQYF. The CDR3 bases are TGTGCCAGCAGCCCCCACTTGCTGGCGGGAGAACCAGATACGCAGTATTTT. This chain links TRBV9 with TRBJ2-3; TRBD2 aligns across 7 bases. V was pared by 4 bases and J by 4 bases, with 15 bases of the junction left unmatched. Germline V gives CDR1 SGDLS, CDR2 YYNGEE. This CDR3 spans 17 amino acids. The full variable domain, in which reference TRBV9 and TRBJ2-3 provide the parts outside the CDR3, is DSGVTQTPKHLITATGQRVTLRCSPRSGDLSVYWYQQSLDQGLQFLIQYYNGEERAKGNILERFSAQQFPDLHSELNLSSLELGDSALYFCASSPHLLAGEPDTQYFGPGTRLTVL.

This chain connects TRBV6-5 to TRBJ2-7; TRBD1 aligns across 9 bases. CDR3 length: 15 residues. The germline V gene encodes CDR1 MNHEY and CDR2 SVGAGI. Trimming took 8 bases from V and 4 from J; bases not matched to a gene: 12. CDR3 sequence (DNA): TGTGCCAGCGGAGAACAGGGGGCTTTTGTTTACGAGCAGTACTTC. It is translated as CASGEQGAFVYEQYF.

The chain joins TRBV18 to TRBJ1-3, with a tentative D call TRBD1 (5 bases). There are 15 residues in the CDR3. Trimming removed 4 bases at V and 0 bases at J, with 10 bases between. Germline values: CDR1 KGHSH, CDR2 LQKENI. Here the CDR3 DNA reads TGTGCCAGCTCACTTCAGGGTTACTCTGGAAACACCATATATTTT. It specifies CASSLQGYSGNTIYF.

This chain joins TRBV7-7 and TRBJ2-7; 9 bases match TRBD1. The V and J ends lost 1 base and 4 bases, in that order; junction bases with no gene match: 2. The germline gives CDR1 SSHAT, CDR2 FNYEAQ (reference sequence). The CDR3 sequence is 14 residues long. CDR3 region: CASSLGTGEYEQYF. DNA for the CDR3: TGTGCCAGCAGCTTAGGGACAGGGGAATACGAGCAGTACTTC.

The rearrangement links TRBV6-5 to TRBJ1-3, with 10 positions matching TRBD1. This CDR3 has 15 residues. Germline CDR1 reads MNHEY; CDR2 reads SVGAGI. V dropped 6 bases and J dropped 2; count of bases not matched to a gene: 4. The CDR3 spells CASSPGQGAGNTIYF. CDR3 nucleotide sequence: TGTGCCAGCAGCCCCGGACAGGGGGCTGGAAACACCATATATTTT.

CDR3 sequence (DNA): TGCGCCAGCAGCTTCCAGGGACTAGCGCTGAACGAGCAGTACTTC. Its protein is CASSFQGLALNEQYF. The J gene is TRBJ2-7, the V gene TRBV5-1; 10 nucleotides align to TRBD2. Looked up from germline, CDR1 is SGHRS and CDR2 is YFSETQ. V dropped 2 bases and J dropped 5; count of bases not matched to a gene: 7. The CDR3 is 15 residues long.

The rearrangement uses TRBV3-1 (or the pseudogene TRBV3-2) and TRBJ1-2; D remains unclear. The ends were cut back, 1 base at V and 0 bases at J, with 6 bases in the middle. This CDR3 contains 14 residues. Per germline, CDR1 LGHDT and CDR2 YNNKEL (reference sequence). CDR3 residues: CASSQGGTNYGYTF. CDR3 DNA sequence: TGTGCCAGCAGCCAAGGCGGAACTAACTATGGCTACACCTTC.

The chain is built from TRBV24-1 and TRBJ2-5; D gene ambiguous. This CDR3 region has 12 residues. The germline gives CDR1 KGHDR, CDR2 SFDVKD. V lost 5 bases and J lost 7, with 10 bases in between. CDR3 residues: CATSGPARTQYF. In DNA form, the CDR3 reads TGTGCCACCAGTGGGCCCGCACGGACCCAGTACTTC.

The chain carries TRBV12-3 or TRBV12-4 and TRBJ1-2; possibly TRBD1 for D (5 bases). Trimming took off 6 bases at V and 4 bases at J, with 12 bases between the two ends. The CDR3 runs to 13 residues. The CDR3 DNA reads TGTGCCAGCAGCCCAGGCAGGGTCTATGGCTACACCTTC. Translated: CASSPGRVYGYTF.

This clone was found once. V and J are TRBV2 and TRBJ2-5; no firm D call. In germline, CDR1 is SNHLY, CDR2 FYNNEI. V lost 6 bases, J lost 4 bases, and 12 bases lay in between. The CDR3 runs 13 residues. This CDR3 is CASRRGTGETQYF. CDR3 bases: TGTGCCAGCAGAAGAGGCACCGGAGAGACCCAGTACTTC. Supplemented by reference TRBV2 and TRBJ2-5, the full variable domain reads EPEVTQTPSHQVTQMGQEVILRCVPISNHLYFYWYRQILGQKVEFLVSFYNNEISEKSEIFDDQFSVERPDGSNFTLKIRSTKLEDSAMYFCASRRGTGETQYFGPGTRLLVL.